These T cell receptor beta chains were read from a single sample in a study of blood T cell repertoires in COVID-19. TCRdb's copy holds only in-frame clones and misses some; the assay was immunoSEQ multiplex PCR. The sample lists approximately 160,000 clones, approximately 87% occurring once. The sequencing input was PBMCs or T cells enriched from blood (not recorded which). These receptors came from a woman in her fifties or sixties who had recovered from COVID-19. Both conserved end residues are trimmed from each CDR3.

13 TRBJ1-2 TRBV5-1 ASSLTGQGKEGYT
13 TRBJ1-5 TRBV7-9 ASSLGQGGGQPQH
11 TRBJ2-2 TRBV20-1 SASVQNAGELF
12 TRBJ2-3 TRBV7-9 AIPGGRAPDTQY
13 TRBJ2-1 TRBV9 ASSAPGTNYNEQF
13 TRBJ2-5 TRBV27 ASRGASGGEETQY
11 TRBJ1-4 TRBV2 ASGPGYDEKLF
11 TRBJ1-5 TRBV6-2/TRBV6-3 ASSLGSAQPQH
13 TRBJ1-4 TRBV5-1 ASSSSRGTNEKLF
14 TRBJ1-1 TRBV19 ASSTLGRDTQLGAF
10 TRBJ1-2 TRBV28 ASTRSDRPYT
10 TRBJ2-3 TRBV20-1 SARGQDSTQY
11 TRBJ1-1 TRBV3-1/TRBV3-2 ASSQRGYTEAF
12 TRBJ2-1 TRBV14 ASSPRQGINEQF
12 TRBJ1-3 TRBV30 AWEGVYSGNTIY
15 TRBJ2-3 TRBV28 ASSLLSGGKGADTQY
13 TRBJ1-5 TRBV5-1 ASSPEGGENQPQH
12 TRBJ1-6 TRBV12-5 ASGLGGKNSPLH
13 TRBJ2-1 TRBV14 ASSQATSGENEQF
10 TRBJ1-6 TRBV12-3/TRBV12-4 ASSQQVSPLH
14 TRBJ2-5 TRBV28 ASSLSLAAAQETQY
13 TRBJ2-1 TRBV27 ASSFGGSSYNEQF
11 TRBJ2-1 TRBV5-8 ASSGGLLNEQF
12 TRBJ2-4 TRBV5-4 ASSLGTEKNIQY
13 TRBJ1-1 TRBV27 ASSLRQGWNTEAF
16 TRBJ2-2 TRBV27 ASKRAWSGGKNTGELF
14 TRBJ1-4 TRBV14 ASSYSRDIPNEKLF
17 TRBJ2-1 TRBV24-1 ATSDPAGGQEGPYNEQF
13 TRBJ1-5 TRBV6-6 ASKQQGADNQPQH
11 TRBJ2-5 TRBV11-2 ASSPGQEQTQY
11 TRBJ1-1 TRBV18 ASSPTGPTEAF
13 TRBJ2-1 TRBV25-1 ASSERRQGSNEQF
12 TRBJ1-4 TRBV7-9 ASSATGVREKLF
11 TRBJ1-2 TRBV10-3 AISGLGGYGYT